This TCR beta chain derives from a study of T cells in narcolepsy. Study conclusions and caveats: Comparing one patient's CSF and blood CD4+ clonotypes highlighted HCRT- and TRIB2-specific autoreactive clonotypes. Some memory CD4+ repertoires had no autoreactive clone sequences.

Details on this clone: Its target is not known.

Assay: immunoSEQ multiplex PCR; the TCRdb copy retains only in-frame clones and omits some. In the table there are 25,000 to 35,000 clones, about four fifths of which are singletons. Trimming took 2 bases from V and 4 from J, leaving 8 bases between them. Looked up from germline, CDR1 is MNHNY and CDR2 is SVGAGI (reference sequence). CDR3 length: 14 amino acids. The genes are TRBV6-6 and TRBJ1-4; tentatively, D is TRBD1 (5 bases). Material: CD45RA- memory CD4+ T cells from PBMCs. The clonotype originates from a human donor with narcolepsy. CDR3 in DNA: TGTGCCAGCAGTTACCGACAGTTTAATGAAAAACTGTTTTTT. Translated: CASSYRQFNEKLFF.